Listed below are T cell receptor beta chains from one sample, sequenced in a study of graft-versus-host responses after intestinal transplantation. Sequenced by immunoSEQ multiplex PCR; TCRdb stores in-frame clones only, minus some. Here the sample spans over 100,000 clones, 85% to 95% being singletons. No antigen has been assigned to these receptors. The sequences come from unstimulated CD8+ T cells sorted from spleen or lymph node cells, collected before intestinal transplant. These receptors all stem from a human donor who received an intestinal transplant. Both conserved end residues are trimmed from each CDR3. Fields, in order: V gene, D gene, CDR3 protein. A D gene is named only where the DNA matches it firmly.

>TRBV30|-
AWSVFHGRTNEKLF
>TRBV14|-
ASSQEIALSTENIQY
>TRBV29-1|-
SVGSRNMNTEAF
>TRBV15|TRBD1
ATSRGTGGTDTQY
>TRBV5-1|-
ASSLYYGGVETQY
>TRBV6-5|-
ASSLSVNTEAF
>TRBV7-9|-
ASSLSRVRETQY
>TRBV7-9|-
ASSFGFQGRGNTEAF
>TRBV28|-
ASSLRVVGYEQY
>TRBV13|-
ASSLGQGFQETQY
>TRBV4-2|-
ASSRDGPEQY
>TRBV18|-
ASSGFTGAKPYEQY
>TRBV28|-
ASSLLVVNQPQH
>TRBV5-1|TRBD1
ASSLALTGGDTEAF
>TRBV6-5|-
ASKISGSGANVLT
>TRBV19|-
ASSSGGGSGELF
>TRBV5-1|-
ASSPLFRESSYNEQF